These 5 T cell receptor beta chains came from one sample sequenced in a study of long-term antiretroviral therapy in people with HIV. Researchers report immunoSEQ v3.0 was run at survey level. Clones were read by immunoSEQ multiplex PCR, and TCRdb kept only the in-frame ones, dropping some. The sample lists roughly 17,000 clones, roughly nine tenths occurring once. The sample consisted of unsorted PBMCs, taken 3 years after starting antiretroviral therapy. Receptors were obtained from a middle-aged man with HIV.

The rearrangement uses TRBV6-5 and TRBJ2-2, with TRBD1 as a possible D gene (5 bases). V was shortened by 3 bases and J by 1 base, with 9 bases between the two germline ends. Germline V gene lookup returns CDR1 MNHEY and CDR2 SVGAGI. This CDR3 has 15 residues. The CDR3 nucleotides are TGTGCCAGCAGTTATAGGGGCCTGAACACCGGGGAGCTGTTTTTT. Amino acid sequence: CASSYRGLNTGELFF.

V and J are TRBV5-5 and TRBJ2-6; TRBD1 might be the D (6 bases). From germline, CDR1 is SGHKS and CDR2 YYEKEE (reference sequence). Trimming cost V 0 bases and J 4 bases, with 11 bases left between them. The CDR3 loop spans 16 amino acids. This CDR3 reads CASSLVQGSGANVLTF. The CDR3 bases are TGTGCCAGCAGCTTGGTACAGGGTAGCGGGGCCAACGTCCTGACTTTC.

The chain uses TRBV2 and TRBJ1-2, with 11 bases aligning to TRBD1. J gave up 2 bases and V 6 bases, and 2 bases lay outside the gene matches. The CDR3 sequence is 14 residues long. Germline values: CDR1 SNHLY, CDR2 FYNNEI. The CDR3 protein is CASRWDRGNYGYTF. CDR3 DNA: TGTGCCAGCAGATGGGACAGGGGGAACTATGGCTACACCTTC.

The CDR3 protein is CASSGGTGGITGELFF. CDR3 DNA sequence: TGTGCCAGCAGCGGGGGGACAGGGGGCATAACCGGGGAGCTGTTTTTT. The chain carries TRBV11-2 and TRBJ2-2, with TRBD1 identical over 12 bases. Germline CDR1 and CDR2: SGHAT and FQNNGV. V gave up 5 bases and J gave up 5 bases; unmatched junction bases: 6. This CDR3 has 16 residues.

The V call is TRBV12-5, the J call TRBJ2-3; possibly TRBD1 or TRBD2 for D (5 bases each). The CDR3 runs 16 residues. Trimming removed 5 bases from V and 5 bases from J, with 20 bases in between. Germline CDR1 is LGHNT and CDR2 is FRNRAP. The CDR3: CASGPGTTGRGDTQYF. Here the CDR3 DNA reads TGTGCTAGTGGTCCCGGGACGACGGGAAGAGGAGATACGCAGTATTTT.